This T cell receptor (beta chain) was observed in a study of blood T cell repertoires in COVID-19. This clone has a single count. TCRdb keeps only in-frame clones here, not all; method: immunoSEQ multiplex PCR. The table includes 200,000 to 250,000 clones, 86% detected once. Sequencing was carried out using peripheral blood. This TCR was recovered from a man between 50 and 59 years old with acute or convalescent COVID-19.

Written as DNA, the CDR3 is TGTGCCAGCAGCTTATCGGCACGACAAGATGGCTACACCTTC. As protein: CASSLSARQDGYTF. The chain combines TRBV7-9 with TRBJ1-2; no reliable D call. Per the germline V gene, CDR1 is SEHNR and CDR2 is FQNEAQ (reference sequence). This CDR3 comprises 14 residues. V was clipped by 2 bases and J by 6 bases, with 13 bases between them. Looking up the rest from reference TRBV7-9 and TRBJ1-2 gives the full variable domain: DTGVSQNPRHKITKRGQNVTFRCDPISEHNRLYWYRQTLGQGPEFLTYFQNEAQLEKSRLLSDRFSAERPKGSFSTLEIQRTEQGDSAMYLCASSLSARQDGYTFGSGTRLTVV.